The 26 T cell receptor beta chains given below trace back to one sample, sequenced in a study of T cell changes during pregnancy in multiple sclerosis. Some clones are missing from TCRdb's copy, which holds only in-frame ones; the method was immunoSEQ multiplex PCR. There are under 60,000 clones in the sample; 85% to 95% occur only once, and around 0.25% lies in the top ten. This material consisted of CD4+ T cells from peripheral blood mononuclear cells, taken in the third trimester of pregnancy. All receptors derive from a female donor with multiple sclerosis, enrolled in a pregnancy study.

This chain joins TRBV15 and TRBJ2-2; 9 positions match TRBD2. Germline values: CDR1 LNHNV, CDR2 YYDKDF (reference sequence). Germline trimming cut 7 bases from V and 6 bases from J; bases unmatched to any gene: 6. The CDR3 extends over 14 amino acids. CDR3 nucleotide sequence: TGTGCCACCATTAATAGCGGGAGTCCCGGGGAGCTGTTTTTT. Translating it yields CATINSGSPGELFF.

The chain has TRBV5-4 and TRBJ2-5, with TRBD1 matching 9 bases. Trimming cost V 3 bases and J 4 bases; bases outside gene matches: 10. In germline, CDR1 is SGHNT, CDR2 YYREEE (reference sequence). The CDR3 consists of 16 residues. DNA of the CDR3: TGTGCCAGCAGCTCGTTCACGACAGGGGGGCCAGAGACCCAGTACTTC. Its translation: CASSSFTTGGPETQYF.

The chain recombines TRBV6-5 with TRBJ2-2; 10 nucleotides match TRBD2. This CDR3 spans 15 amino acids. From germline, CDR1 is MNHEY and CDR2 SVGAGI. V lost 5 bases, J lost 4 bases, and 4 bases stayed unmatched. The chain's CDR3 is CASSRTSGPTGELFF. The CDR3 DNA reads as TGTGCCAGCAGTCGGACTAGCGGACCCACCGGGGAGCTGTTTTTT.

V is TRBV19 and J is TRBJ1-5, with 9 bases that match TRBD1. V lost 6 bases to trimming and J lost 7 bases; unmatched junction nucleotides: 10. The CDR3 loop spans 15 amino acids. CDR1 is LNHDA, CDR2 SQIVND, per germline (reference sequence). DNA for the CDR3: TGTGCCAGTAGGACGGGACAGGGTAGGGGCCAGCCCCAGCATTTT. Translating gives CASRTGQGRGQPQHF.

The chain recombines TRBV7-8 with TRBJ2-3, with TRBD2 identical over 13 bases. Per the germline V gene, CDR1 is SGHVS and CDR2 is FQNEAQ. The V gene end was trimmed by 5 bases and the J gene end by 3 bases; junction bases not matched to a gene: 2. The CDR3 covers 15 residues. In nucleotides, the CDR3 is TGTGCCAGCAGCAAGACTAGCGGGGGGACAGATACGCAGTATTTT. Translated, it gives CASSKTSGGTDTQYF.

The chain uses TRBV5-4 and TRBJ2-7; perhaps TRBD2 as D (6 bases). Germline CDR1 SGHNT, CDR2 YYREEE (reference sequence). The length of the CDR3 is 15 residues. Trimming cost V 1 base and J 2 bases, with 13 bases left between them. The chain's CDR3 is CASSLQGTPPYEQYF. The CDR3 DNA reads as TGTGCCAGCAGCTTGCAAGGGACTCCGCCCTACGAGCAGTACTTC.

The V call is TRBV1, the J call TRBJ1-1; the table's D gene call, TRBD1, was not cross checked with the DNA. TRBV1 is shown as a pseudogene. The CDR3 has 21 residues. For the CDR3, the DNA is TGCACCAGCAGCCAAGTCAAGCAAGTCCCCGGGACAGGAAACATGAACACTGAAGCTTTCTTT. Encoded protein: CTSSQVKQVPGTGNMNTEAFF.

This clone showed up just a few times. The V call is TRBV19, the J call TRBJ1-1; TRBD1 matches at 10 bases. V shed 1 base and J 2 bases; nucleotides not matched to a gene: 7. Germline CDR1 reads LNHDA; CDR2 reads SQIVND (reference sequence). CDR3 length equals 17 residues. The CDR3 sequence is CASSIGSGTGVNTEAFF. The CDR3, as DNA: TGTGCCAGTAGTATAGGGTCCGGGACAGGGGTTAACACTGAAGCTTTCTTT. The variable domain in full, completed from reference TRBV19 and TRBJ1-1, reads DGGITQSPKYLFRKEGQNVTLSCEQNLNHDAMYWYRQDPGQGLRLIYYSQIVNDFQKGDIAEGYSVSREKKESFPLTVTSAQKNPTAFYLCASSIGSGTGVNTEAFFGQGTRLTVV.

In DNA form, the CDR3 reads TGTGCCAGCAGAGGGGCGGGGTCCACCGGGGAGCTGTTTTTT. Its protein is CASRGAGSTGELFF. The rearrangement joins TRBV27 to TRBJ2-2; a possible D gene is TRBD2 (6 bases). The length of the CDR3 is 14 residues. Germline V gene sequence: CDR1 MNHEY, CDR2 SMNVEV (reference sequence). V lost 6 bases and J 4 bases, leaving 12 bases between the germline ends.

This clone was detected once. The chain recombines TRBV15 with TRBJ2-1, with 14 bases identical to TRBD2. This CDR3 spans 16 amino acids. Germline loops: CDR1 LNHNV, CDR2 YYDKDF (reference sequence). The V gene end was trimmed by 1 base and the J gene end by 8 bases; junction bases not matched to a gene: 4. CDR3 protein: CATSRGGTSGSYEQFF. CDR3 sequence (DNA): TGTGCCACCAGCAGAGGAGGGACTAGCGGGAGCTATGAGCAGTTCTTC.

The chain is built from TRBV2 and TRBJ1-4; 7 nucleotides align to TRBD1. Germline-derived CDR1 and CDR2 are SNHLY and FYNNEI. This CDR3 has 14 amino acids. With 6 bases clipped from V and 6 bases from J, the junction kept 7 bases outside the gene matches. The CDR3 coding sequence is TGTGCCAGCAGGGAGGGGACAGTCGATGAAAAACTGTTTTTT. This sequence encodes CASREGTVDEKLFF.

This clone was seen once. V usage is TRBV6-6 and J usage is TRBJ1-5; a weak D match, TRBD1 (5 bases). Trimming cost V 2 bases and J 3 bases, with 8 bases left between them. The CDR3 is 14 amino acids. Germline V gene sequence: CDR1 MNHNY, CDR2 SVGAGI (reference sequence). The CDR3 loop reads CASSYPGDNQPQHF. CDR3 DNA: TGTGCCAGCAGTTACCCGGGGGACAATCAGCCCCAGCATTTT.

Written as DNA, the CDR3 is TGTGCCAGCTCACCATACCCTAGCGGGAGCCGGGAGACCCAGTACTTC. The encoded protein is CASSPYPSGSRETQYF. V is TRBV18 and J is TRBJ2-5; 10 positions match TRBD2. Trimming removed 2 bases from V and 5 bases from J; junction bases left unmatched: 8. The CDR3 sequence is 16 residues long. Germline loops: CDR1 KGHSH, CDR2 LQKENI.

The rearrangement links TRBV30 to TRBJ2-1; D unclear. Germline assignment: CDR1 GTSNPN and CDR2 SVGIG (reference sequence). The V end lost 3 bases, the J end lost 0 bases, and 6 bases lay between the germline ends. CDR3 length equals 13 residues. CDR3 nucleotides: TGTGCCTGGAGCGGGTACTCCTACAATGAGCAGTTCTTC. Protein product: CAWSGYSYNEQFF.

This chain uses TRBV7-6 with TRBJ1-3; 8 bases fit TRBD1. The CDR3 runs to 15 residues. Trimming cost V 5 bases and J 0 bases; bases outside gene matches: 3. CDR1 and CDR2 (germline): SGHVS, FNYEAQ. CDR3 sequence (DNA): TGTGCCAGCAGCACCAGGGGGCCCTCTGGAAACACCATATATTTT. Protein sequence: CASSTRGPSGNTIYF.

The rearrangement joins TRBV15 to TRBJ1-1, with D tentatively TRBD1 (6 bases). Trimming removed 0 bases at V and 4 bases at J, with 12 bases between. Germline loops: CDR1 LNHNV, CDR2 YYDKDF (reference sequence). The CDR3 is 15 residues long. CDR3 loop: CATSREKGGSTEAFF. Here the CDR3 DNA reads TGTGCCACCAGCAGAGAGAAGGGGGGGTCCACTGAAGCTTTCTTT.

This chain joins TRBV18 and TRBJ1-1; TRBD1 aligns across 11 bases. Germline V gene lookup returns CDR1 KGHSH and CDR2 LQKENI. The J segment lost 4 bases and the V segment lost 3 bases, leaving 4 bases of the junction unmatched. There are 15 residues in the CDR3. The CDR3 here is CASSPTGTGGTEAFF. In DNA, the CDR3 is TGTGCCAGCTCACCTACCGGGACAGGGGGCACTGAAGCTTTCTTT.

J is TRBJ2-1 and V is TRBV19; 7 nucleotides align to TRBD2. Germline V CDR1 and CDR2: LNHDA, SQIVND (reference sequence). The CDR3 totals 16 residues. Trimming took 3 bases from V and 6 from J; bases not matched to a gene: 11. DNA of the CDR3: TGTGCCAGTAGTATGGGGCTGCGGGAGCGGTTCAATGAGCAGTTCTTC. It encodes CASSMGLRERFNEQFF.

The rearrangement joins TRBV6-1 to TRBJ2-3; D might be TRBD1 (5 bases). Germline V CDR1 and CDR2: MNHNS, SASEGT. Trimming stripped 3 bases from V and 8 bases from J, with 12 bases between. This CDR3 is built from 13 residues. As DNA, the CDR3 is TGTGCCAGCAGTGACAGGGCGGTAGTTACGCAGTATTTT. Translation: CASSDRAVVTQYF.

This chain joins TRBV6-1 and TRBJ2-1, with 10 nucleotides matching TRBD2. Germline CDR1 MNHNS, CDR2 SASEGT. J lost 3 bases, V lost 5 bases, and 4 bases had no gene match. The CDR3 is made up of 15 amino acids. The CDR3 DNA sequence: TGTGCCAGCAGTTCCACTAGCGGGATCTACAATGAGCAGTTCTTC. Translation: CASSSTSGIYNEQFF.

The gene calls are TRBV29-1 and TRBJ2-5, with D possibly being TRBD2 (6 bases). This CDR3 contains 16 residues. The germline gives CDR1 SQVTM, CDR2 ANQGSEA. Trimming removed 6 bases from V and 9 bases from J, with 29 bases in between. The CDR3 nucleotides are TGCAGCGTCGAGGGGACTCGGATCGGAGAAAGAGAAGCCCAGTACTTC. It is translated as CSVEGTRIGEREAQYF.

The V gene is TRBV28, the J gene TRBJ1-5; 8 bases fit TRBD1. J was trimmed by 5 bases and V by 9 bases; bases with no gene match: 9. There are 14 residues in the CDR3. CDR1 MDHEN and CDR2 SYDVKM come from the germline V gene. The CDR3, as DNA: TGTGCCAGTTTTAGTCAGGGGGCGCATCAGCCCCAGCATTTT. It codes for CASFSQGAHQPQHF.

This chain joins TRBV5-6 and TRBJ2-2, with 7 bases matching TRBD1. Trimming cost V 1 base and J 3 bases; bases outside gene matches: 6. The CDR3 covers 16 residues. The germline gives CDR1 SGHDT, CDR2 YYEEEE. CDR3 DNA: TGTGCCAGCAGCTTGCTTAAGGGGGCCCACACCGGGGAGCTGTTTTTT. Translation: CASSLLKGAHTGELFF.

The genes are TRBV19 and TRBJ2-5; a possible D gene is TRBD1 (6 bases). Germline V gene lookup returns CDR1 LNHDA and CDR2 SQIVND (reference sequence). The CDR3 loop spans 13 amino acids. The ends were cut back, 4 bases at V and 4 bases at J, with 10 bases in the middle. The CDR3 region has the DNA TGTGCCAGTAGTACAGGGGTCGGAGAGACCCAGTACTTC. Its protein product is CASSTGVGETQYF. Together with reference TRBV19 and TRBJ2-5, the CDR3 gives the full variable domain: DGGITQSPKYLFRKEGQNVTLSCEQNLNHDAMYWYRQDPGQGLRLIYYSQIVNDFQKGDIAEGYSVSREKKESFPLTVTSAQKNPTAFYLCASSTGVGETQYFGPGTRLLVL.

This clone was seen just once. The rearrangement joins TRBV6-1 to TRBJ1-6, with a tentative D call TRBD1 (6 bases). This CDR3 contains 15 residues. In germline, CDR1 is MNHNS, CDR2 SASEGT. V lost 5 bases and J 7 bases, leaving 15 bases between the germline ends. DNA of the CDR3: TGTGCCAGCAGTTCGGGGACAAGTAGAAATTCACCCCTCCACTTT. It codes for CASSSGTSRNSPLHF.

This sequence joins TRBV5-1 and TRBJ2-3, with 12 nucleotides matching TRBD2. V was clipped by 2 bases and J by 0 bases; unmatched bases: 13. CDR1 is SGHRS and CDR2 is YFSETQ in the germline V gene. This CDR3 region has 20 residues. The CDR3 loop is CASSFPGQAGLAGSTDTQYF. CDR3 bases: TGCGCCAGCAGCTTCCCGGGACAGGCCGGACTAGCGGGGAGCACAGATACGCAGTATTTT.